This passage covers 12 T cell receptor beta chains from one sample sequenced in a study of CD8 T cells in Susac syndrome. It was with random hexamers that 0.5 to 1 ug RNA was reverse transcribed. TCRdb itself ran the immunoSEQ multiplex PCR reads through MiXCR, one entry per CDR3 protein. The sample lists 200,000 to 300,000 distinct CDR3 sequences, roughly 95% occurring once. Sequenced: CD4+ T cells from PBMCs. Receptors were obtained from a human donor with Susac syndrome.

V and J are TRBV5-1 and TRBJ2-3, with no clear D. There are 11 residues in the CDR3. From germline, CDR1 is SGHRS and CDR2 YFSETQ. V lost 1 base and J lost 7, with 4 bases in between. The CDR3 spells CASSLTNTQYF. The CDR3 DNA sequence: TGCGCCAGCAGCTTGACGAATACGCAGTATTTT. The full variable domain, in which reference TRBV5-1 and TRBJ2-3 provide the parts outside the CDR3, is KAGVTQTPRYLIKTRGQQVTLSCSPISGHRSVSWYQQTPGQGLQFLFEYFSETQRNKGNFPGRFSGRQFSNSRSEMNVSTLELGDSALYLCASSLTNTQYFGPGTRLTVL.

The chain links TRBV3-1 to TRBJ2-7, with TRBD1 matching 10 bases. CDR3 size: 16 residues. The ends lost 3 bases at V and 4 bases at J; junction bases unmatched: 9. The germline V gene has CDR1 LGHDT and CDR2 YNNKEL (reference sequence). The DNA for the CDR3 is TGTGCCAGCAGCCAGACATCGACAGGGGGCTTGTACGAGCAGTACTTC. This encodes CASSQTSTGGLYEQYF.

The chain uses TRBV29-1 and TRBJ2-7; D not certain. Germline lookup yields CDR1 SQVTM and CDR2 ANQGSEA. CDR3 length equals 10 residues. V was shortened by 6 bases and J by 3 bases, with 6 bases between the two germline ends. The CDR3 here is CSVQIYEQYF. The CDR3 bases are TGCAGCGTGCAGATCTACGAGCAGTACTTC.

V usage is TRBV3-1 and J usage is TRBJ1-5; tentative D call: TRBD1 (5 bases). In germline, CDR1 is LGHDT, CDR2 YNNKEL (reference sequence). The CDR3 totals 15 residues. V dropped 1 base and J dropped 2 bases, with 9 bases sitting between them. The CDR3 spells CASSQGIGGNQPQHF. Written as DNA, the CDR3 is TGTGCCAGCAGCCAAGGAATAGGGGGCAATCAGCCCCAGCATTTT.

DNA of the CDR3: TGTGCCAGCAGCCAAGGCCCAGCGACACCGAGCACAGATACGCAGTATTTT. Translation gives CASSQGPATPSTDTQYF. This chain links TRBV14 with TRBJ2-3; D is ambiguous. Germline loops: CDR1 SGHDN, CDR2 FVKESK. CDR3 length equals 17 residues. Trimming pared 1 base from V and 0 bases from J, leaving 14 bases between.

The chain has TRBV15 and TRBJ2-2; 7 nucleotides align to TRBD2. Germline CDR1 LNHNV, CDR2 YYDKDF (reference sequence). The CDR3 loop spans 13 amino acids. V dropped 8 bases and J dropped 4; count of bases not matched to a gene: 4. CDR3 amino acids: CATVAGSTGELFF. The CDR3 bases are TGTGCCACCGTAGCGGGTAGCACCGGGGAGCTGTTTTTT.

V gene TRBV6-2 or TRBV6-3 combines with J gene TRBJ1-5; 7 bases fit TRBD1. After removal of 6 bases from V and 6 bases from J, the junction contained 8 bases not matched to a gene. The CDR3 runs to 14 residues. The germline gives CDR1 MNHEY, CDR2 SVGEGT. The CDR3 coding sequence is TGTGCCAGCAGACTAGACAGGGTGGGTCAGCCCCAGCATTTT. It encodes CASRLDRVGQPQHF.

V and J are TRBV29-1 and TRBJ2-5; possible D gene TRBD2, 6 bases. The CDR3 is 13 residues long. CDR1 is SQVTM, CDR2 ANQGSEA, per germline. Trimming left V 1 base short and J 3 bases short, with 9 bases between. CDR3 protein: CSVEVGGKETQYF. In DNA, the CDR3 is TGCAGCGTTGAAGTGGGGGGAAAAGAGACCCAGTACTTC. Filled out from reference TRBV29-1 and TRBJ2-5, the complete variable domain reads SAVISQKPSRDICQRGTSLTIQCQVDSQVTMMFWYRQQPGQSLTLIATANQGSEATYESGFVIDKFPISRPNLTFSTLTVSNMSPEDSSIYLCSVEVGGKETQYFGPGTRLLVL.

This rearrangement joins TRBV19 to TRBJ1-1; no clear D. The V end was cut by 6 bases, the J end by 11 bases, with 7 bases between. The CDR3 covers 9 residues. The germline CDR1 and CDR2 sequences are LNHDA and SQIVND (reference sequence). In DNA form, the CDR3 reads TGTGCCAGTAGGATGTATGCTTTCTTT. Translated, it gives CASRMYAFF. Combining the CDR3 with reference TRBV19 and TRBJ1-1 gives the whole variable domain DGGITQSPKYLFRKEGQNVTLSCEQNLNHDAMYWYRQDPGQGLRLIYYSQIVNDFQKGDIAEGYSVSREKKESFPLTVTSAQKNPTAFYLCASRMYAFFGQGTRLTVV.

The CDR3 loop is CAWTRGRAYGYTF. The CDR3 DNA sequence: TGTGCCTGGACTAGGGGCAGGGCTTATGGCTACACCTTC. The rearrangement joins TRBV30 to TRBJ1-2; tentative D call: TRBD1 (5 bases). The CDR3 extends over 13 amino acids. Germline CDR1 is GTSNPN and CDR2 is SVGIG (reference sequence). Trimming removed 4 bases from V and 5 bases from J, with 14 bases in between.

This rearrangement joins TRBV19 to TRBJ2-6; D is possibly TRBD1 or TRBD2 (6 bases each). With 7 bases removed from V and 4 bases from J, the gap between germline ends came to 17 bases. Germline V gene lookup returns CDR1 LNHDA and CDR2 SQIVND (reference sequence). The CDR3 is made up of 16 amino acids. CDR3 nucleotides: TGTGCCAGTACACGGGGGCCCGTGGGAGGGGCCAACGTCCTGACTTTC. Residues: CASTRGPVGGANVLTF. Drawing the rest from reference TRBV19 and TRBJ2-6, the complete variable domain is DGGITQSPKYLFRKEGQNVTLSCEQNLNHDAMYWYRQDPGQGLRLIYYSQIVNDFQKGDIAEGYSVSREKKESFPLTVTSAQKNPTAFYLCASTRGPVGGANVLTFGAGSRLTVL.

This clonotype was recorded only once. This CDR3 reads CASSPAGQSTDTQYF. CDR3 nucleotides: TGTGCCAGCAGCCCCGCGGGACAGAGCACAGATACGCAGTATTTT. The rearrangement links TRBV7-3 to TRBJ2-3; D is perhaps TRBD1 (7 bases). Germline V gene lookup returns CDR1 SGHTA and CDR2 FQGTGA. The CDR3 has 15 amino acids. The V end lost 5 bases, the J end lost 0 bases, and 12 bases lay between the germline ends. The whole variable domain, filled in from reference TRBV7-3 and TRBJ2-3, reads GAGVSQTPSNKVTEKGKYVELRCDPISGHTALYWYRQSLGQGPEFLIYFQGTGAADDSGLPNDRFFAVRPEGSVSTLKIQRTERGDSAVYLCASSPAGQSTDTQYFGPGTRLTVL.